These 25 T cell receptor beta chains were sequenced from one sample in a study of CD8 T cells in Susac syndrome. The authors reverse transcribed roughly 0.45 to 1 ug RNA with random hexamers. TCRdb fed the immunoSEQ multiplex PCR reads into MiXCR, producing one record per CDR3 protein. The sample includes 240,000 or so distinct CDR3 sequences, less than 96% of them seen just once. Sequences were obtained from CD4+ T cells from PBMCs. The origin of the receptors is a human donor with Susac syndrome.

The table lists this clonotype with a count of one. J is TRBJ2-7 and V is TRBV20-1; 12 nucleotides align to TRBD2. The V segment lost 1 base and the J segment 4 bases; nucleotides outside the gene matches: 23. The germline V gene has CDR1 DFQATT and CDR2 SNEGSKA (reference sequence). This CDR3 spans 21 amino acids. The CDR3 bases are TGCAGTGCTAGAGGGGCCGGTCCCCGACTAGCGGGAGTAGGGAGTGGTTACGAGCAGTACTTC. Its protein is CSARGAGPRLAGVGSGYEQYF.

The chain carries TRBV20-1 and TRBJ2-4; 9 bases fit TRBD2. The CDR3 totals 14 residues. Trimming at V came to 6 bases and at J to 0 bases, leaving 3 bases not matched to a gene. Germline V CDR1 and CDR2: DFQATT, SNEGSKA (reference sequence). CDR3 in DNA: TGCAGTGCCCGACTAGCGGTAGCCAAAAACATTCAGTACTTC. It encodes CSARLAVAKNIQYF.

The chain has TRBV20-1 and TRBJ1-2, with a weak D call TRBD1 (6 bases). Germline CDR1 is DFQATT and CDR2 is SNEGSKA (reference sequence). This CDR3 has 12 residues. V was cut by 6 bases and J by 3 bases, with 11 bases left in between. The CDR3 region is CSARPGDYGYTF. CDR3 DNA sequence: TGCAGTGCCAGACCAGGGGACTATGGCTACACCTTC.

A single count supports this clonotype. The rearrangement uses TRBV7-3 and TRBJ2-1, with D tentatively TRBD2 (6 bases). The CDR3 runs 13 residues. The V gene's germline CDR1 is SGHTA and CDR2 FQGTGA. Between the trimmed V and J ends, which lost 5 bases and 12 bases, there was a span of 17 bases. Written as DNA, the CDR3 is TGTGCCAGCAGCGAGACTAGAGACTGGGCGCAGTTCTTC. Encoded protein: CASSETRDWAQFF. Complete variable domain (other parts from reference TRBV7-3 and TRBJ2-1): GAGVSQTPSNKVTEKGKYVELRCDPISGHTALYWYRQSLGQGPEFLIYFQGTGAADDSGLPNDRFFAVRPEGSVSTLKIQRTERGDSAVYLCASSETRDWAQFFGPGTRLTVL.

V and J are TRBV30 and TRBJ2-5, with TRBD1 identical over 12 bases. V gave up 5 bases and J gave up 5 bases; unmatched junction bases: 0. This CDR3 contains 12 residues. CDR1 is GTSNPN and CDR2 is SVGIG in the germline V gene (reference sequence). The CDR3 DNA reads TGTGCCTGGGGGACAGGGGGCGAGACCCAGTACTTC. As protein: CAWGTGGETQYF. Full variable domain (missing parts from reference TRBV30 and TRBJ2-5): SQTIHQWPATLVQPVGSPLSLECTVEGTSNPNLYWYRQAAGRGLQLLFYSVGIGQISSEVPQNLSASRPQDRQFILSSKKLLLSDSGFYLCAWGTGGETQYFGPGTRLLVL.

The CDR3 DNA reads TGCAGCGTTGCCTCCGATGCACGTGAGCAGTTCTTC. Amino acid sequence: CSVASDAREQFF. The chain links TRBV29-1 to TRBJ2-1; D is undetermined. The CDR3 consists of 12 residues. Per the germline V gene, CDR1 is SQVTM and CDR2 is ANQGSEA. Trimming pared 4 bases from V and 9 bases from J, leaving 13 bases between.

The rearrangement links TRBV7-9 to TRBJ2-7; D remains ambiguous. V shed 1 base and J shed 2 bases, with 12 bases lying between them. This CDR3 region has 15 residues. Germline CDR1 is SEHNR and CDR2 is FQNEAQ (reference sequence). In nucleotides, the CDR3 is TGTGCCAGCAGCTTAGTAACGGCGCTCGCCTACGAGCAGTACTTC. Translated, it gives CASSLVTALAYEQYF.

This chain links TRBV7-2 with TRBJ2-3; no clear D gene. The CDR3 is 11 amino acids. With 0 bases removed from V and 12 bases from J, the gap between germline ends came to 7 bases. CDR1 is SGHTA, CDR2 FQGNSA, per germline. The CDR3 DNA reads TGTGCCAGCAGCTTAGCGGAATCACAGTATTTT. The encoded protein is CASSLAESQYF. The entire variable domain, with the rest obtained from reference TRBV7-2 and TRBJ2-3, is as follows: GAGVSQSPSNKVTEKGKDVELRCDPISGHTALYWYRQSLGQGLEFLIYFQGNSAPDKSGLPSDRFSAERTGGSVSTLTIQRTQQEDSAVYLCASSLAESQYFGPGTRLTVL.

This chain connects TRBV29-1 to TRBJ2-7; TRBD1 matches at 9 bases. V lost 7 bases and J lost 1; bases outside the gene matches: 8. Germline CDR1 and CDR2: SQVTM and ANQGSEA. The CDR3 is made up of 14 amino acids. The CDR3 reads CSALRDRVSYEQYF. The CDR3 DNA reads as TGCAGCGCCCTCCGGGACAGGGTATCCTACGAGCAGTACTTC.

The CDR3 sequence is CAWIRSLTEAFF. In nucleotides, the CDR3 is TGTGCCTGGATAAGGAGTTTAACTGAAGCTTTCTTT. The gene calls are TRBV30 and TRBJ1-1, with D unclear. V was cut by 4 bases and J by 5 bases, with 11 bases left in between. The germline V gene has CDR1 GTSNPN and CDR2 SVGIG (reference sequence). The CDR3 runs to 12 residues.

The chain combines TRBV30 with TRBJ2-3, with a possible D match to TRBD2 (6 bases). V lost 3 bases, J lost 2 bases, and 12 bases lay in between. CDR1 GTSNPN and CDR2 SVGIG come from the germline V gene (reference sequence). This CDR3 is built from 14 residues. This CDR3 reads CAWRERVNTDTQYF. In DNA form, the CDR3 reads TGTGCCTGGAGAGAGCGGGTAAACACAGATACGCAGTATTTT. Full variable domain (rest looked up from reference TRBV30 and TRBJ2-3): SQTIHQWPATLVQPVGSPLSLECTVEGTSNPNLYWYRQAAGRGLQLLFYSVGIGQISSEVPQNLSASRPQDRQFILSSKKLLLSDSGFYLCAWRERVNTDTQYFGPGTRLTVL.

The chain links TRBV4-1 to TRBJ1-4, with D unclear. The CDR3 runs to 17 residues. The germline gives CDR1 MGHRA, CDR2 YSYEKL. V was pared by 0 bases and J by 5 bases, with 16 bases between. The CDR3 is CASSQDFSARWNEKLFF. CDR3 in DNA: TGCGCCAGCAGCCAAGATTTTTCTGCCCGGTGGAATGAAAAACTGTTTTTT.

The rearrangement joins TRBV19 to TRBJ1-1; tentatively, D is TRBD1 (6 bases). CDR1 and CDR2 (germline): LNHDA, SQIVND (reference sequence). This CDR3 is 12 amino acids long. With 4 bases removed from V and 7 bases from J, the gap between germline ends came to 10 bases. CDR3 bases: TGTGCCAGTAGTACCAGGGGTGGTGAAGCTTTCTTT. Translation gives CASSTRGGEAFF.

This clonotype has only one observation. The gene calls are TRBV20-1 and TRBJ2-1; D not resolved. V lost 3 bases and J 0 bases, leaving 6 bases between the germline ends. There are 13 residues in the CDR3. Per germline, CDR1 DFQATT and CDR2 SNEGSKA (reference sequence). The CDR3 DNA reads TGCAGTGCTAGTTTCCACTCCTACAATGAGCAGTTCTTC. Protein sequence: CSASFHSYNEQFF.

This chain connects TRBV24-1 to TRBJ2-7; 10 bases fit TRBD1. Trimming cost V 6 bases and J 1 base; bases outside gene matches: 2. CDR3 length: 14 amino acids. Germline loops: CDR1 KGHDR, CDR2 SFDVKD. As DNA, the CDR3 is TGTGCCACCAGTCCGGGACAGGGGTCCTACGAGCAGTACTTC. Residues: CATSPGQGSYEQYF.

The chain uses TRBV3-1 and TRBJ2-6, with 7 bases aligning to TRBD2. Germline CDR1 is LGHDT and CDR2 is YNNKEL (reference sequence). The CDR3 sequence is 17 residues long. The junction had 8 bases not matched to a gene; V was cut back by 4 bases and J by 2 bases. The CDR3 nucleotides are TGTGCCAGCAGCCTATGGGAGGGAGACACTGGGGCCAACGTCCTGACTTTC. It codes for CASSLWEGDTGANVLTF.

The chain has TRBV29-1 and TRBJ2-2; D is uncertain. This CDR3 has 13 amino acids. Germline CDR1 reads SQVTM; CDR2 reads ANQGSEA. V was cut by 5 bases and J by 2 bases, with 9 bases left in between. The CDR3 protein is CSVRLLNTGELFF. In DNA, the CDR3 is TGCAGCGTTAGGCTTCTAAACACCGGGGAGCTGTTTTTT.

This chain joins TRBV5-1 and TRBJ2-3; D might be TRBD2 (6 bases). V gave up 6 bases and J gave up 8 bases, with 13 bases separating them. Per the germline V gene, CDR1 is SGHRS and CDR2 is YFSETQ. This CDR3 region has 12 residues. CDR3 nucleotides: TGCGCCAGCACGGAGGGAGAAGGTACGCAGTATTTT. This codes for CASTEGEGTQYF.

V and J are TRBV23-1 and TRBJ1-5, with TRBD1 matching over 8 bases. TRBV23-1 is labeled an ORF, and its function is uncertain. The CDR3 extends over 17 amino acids. The junction had 4 bases not matched to a gene; V was cut back by 0 bases and J by 0 bases. CDR3 in amino acids: CASSQSPGQVSNQPQHF. As DNA, the CDR3 is TGCGCCAGCAGTCAATCCCCGGGACAGGTTAGCAATCAGCCCCAGCATTTT.

The chain couples TRBV29-1 to TRBJ2-3; 10 bases line up with TRBD2. CDR1 and CDR2 (germline): SQVTM, ANQGSEA. The CDR3 contains 16 residues. Trimming removed 3 bases from V and 3 bases from J; junction bases left unmatched: 9. The CDR3 DNA is TGCAGCGTTGATCGCCTTAGCGGGAGGATAACAGATACGCAGTATTTT. Translated: CSVDRLSGRITDTQYF.

This chain connects TRBV23-1 to TRBJ2-3; TRBD2 matches 7 bases. TRBV23-1 is known as an ORF, though its function is uncertain. The CDR3 is 14 amino acids. V was pared by 6 bases and J by 2 bases, with 5 bases of the junction left unmatched. CDR3 nucleotides: TGCGCCAGCAGGCCTAGCGGAAACACAGATACGCAGTATTTT. This codes for CASRPSGNTDTQYF.

The chain carries TRBV20-1 and TRBJ1-5; D is ambiguous. Trimming shortened V by 3 bases and J by 8 bases, and 11 bases separated the two germline ends. This CDR3 is 12 amino acids long. Germline-derived CDR1 and CDR2 are DFQATT and SNEGSKA (reference sequence). CDR3 in amino acids: CSASHGEKPQHF. The CDR3 region has the DNA TGCAGTGCTAGCCACGGAGAGAAGCCCCAGCATTTT.

This chain joins TRBV10-3 and TRBJ2-3; D possibly matches TRBD1 or TRBD2 (5 bases each). Trimming removed 8 bases from V and 3 bases from J, with 6 bases in between. The CDR3 sequence is 11 residues long. Germline V lookup: CDR1 ENHRY, CDR2 SYGVKD. This CDR3 reads CAIEGTDTQYF. DNA of the CDR3: TGTGCCATCGAGGGGACAGATACGCAGTATTTT.

The chain carries TRBV29-1 and TRBJ1-1; the D is unclear. The V and J ends lost 0 bases and 0 bases respectively, with 2 bases between them. The CDR3 has 12 amino acids. From germline, CDR1 is SQVTM and CDR2 ANQGSEA. The CDR3 nucleotides read TGCAGCGTTGAAGAGATGAACACTGAAGCTTTCTTT. Translating gives CSVEEMNTEAFF.

The chain joins TRBV7-3 to TRBJ2-1; D uncertain. Germline values: CDR1 SGHTA, CDR2 FQGTGA. This CDR3 has 13 amino acids. V lost 5 bases and J 8 bases, leaving 13 bases between the germline ends. Written as DNA, the CDR3 is TGTGCCAGCAGCCTACCGAACGGCCATGAGCAGTTCTTC. Translated: CASSLPNGHEQFF.